Listed below are T cell receptor beta chains from one sample, sequenced in a study of control samples from healthy donors and cancer patients. Assay used: immunoSEQ multiplex PCR; TCRdb lists only in-frame clones, some missing. This sample has tens of thousands of clones; about 87% occur once, and the top ten carry around 15%. Sequenced input: blood. The receptors come from a woman in her sixties or seventies in good health. The CDR3 runs from the conserved cysteine through the conserved F or W. D genes are given only for firm matches. Clone size appears in some rows only: once, few, many, or a class for an expanded clone.

cdr3_aa: CASSPGQNTEAFF
cdr3_nt: TGTGCCAGTTCCCCCGGACAGAACACTGAAGCTTTCTTT
clone_size: once
v_call: TRBV19
d_call: NA
cdr3_length: 13
j_call: TRBJ1-1

cdr3_aa: CASSSTGEAFF
cdr3_nt: TGTGCCAGCAGCTCGACAGGGGAAGCTTTCTTT
clone_size: NA
v_call: TRBV3-1/TRBV3-2
d_call: TRBD1
cdr3_length: 11
j_call: TRBJ1-1

cdr3_aa: CASSYGQEGGYTF
cdr3_nt: TGTGCCAGCAGTTACGGGCAGGAGGGTGGCTACACCTTC
clone_size: NA
v_call: TRBV6-2/TRBV6-3
d_call: NA
cdr3_length: 13
j_call: TRBJ1-2

cdr3_aa: CASSDSRNSPLHF
cdr3_nt: TGTGCCAGTAGTGACAGCCGTAATTCACCCCTCCACTTT
clone_size: NA
v_call: TRBV19
d_call: NA
cdr3_length: 13
j_call: TRBJ1-6

cdr3_aa: CASSPSGSGYEQYF
cdr3_nt: TGCGCCAGCAGCCCGAGCGGGAGTGGGTACGAGCAGTACTTC
clone_size: NA
v_call: TRBV5-1
d_call: TRBD2
cdr3_length: 14
j_call: TRBJ2-7

cdr3_aa: CASSLRLAGGSEQFF
cdr3_nt: TGTGCCAGCAGCTTACGTCTAGCGGGAGGTAGCGAGCAGTTCTTC
clone_size: NA
v_call: TRBV5-6
d_call: TRBD2
cdr3_length: 15
j_call: TRBJ2-1

cdr3_aa: CAWGGLGTEAFF
cdr3_nt: TGTGCCTGGGGGGGATTGGGCACTGAAGCTTTCTTT
clone_size: NA
v_call: TRBV30
d_call: NA
cdr3_length: 12
j_call: TRBJ1-1

cdr3_aa: CASSSLGSPLHF
cdr3_nt: TGTGCCAGTAGTTCCCTGGGCTCACCCCTCCACTTT
clone_size: NA
v_call: TRBV19
d_call: NA
cdr3_length: 12
j_call: TRBJ1-6

cdr3_aa: CASSGNRGWDEQFF
cdr3_nt: TGTGCCAGCAGCGGAAACAGGGGTTGGGATGAGCAGTTCTTC
clone_size: NA
v_call: TRBV9
d_call: TRBD1
cdr3_length: 14
j_call: TRBJ2-1

cdr3_aa: CASSPAGSRGEQYF
cdr3_nt: TGTGCCAGCAGCCCGGCGGGTTCGAGGGGAGAGCAGTACTTC
clone_size: NA
v_call: TRBV7-2
d_call: NA
cdr3_length: 14
j_call: TRBJ2-7

cdr3_aa: CATKTVATNEKLFF
cdr3_nt: TGTGCCACCAAGACAGTTGCAACTAATGAAAAACTGTTTTTT
clone_size: NA
v_call: TRBV21-1
d_call: NA
cdr3_length: 14
j_call: TRBJ1-4

cdr3_aa: CASRSAANTGELFF
cdr3_nt: TGTGCCAGCAGGTCAGCCGCGAACACCGGGGAGCTGTTTTTT
clone_size: NA
v_call: TRBV25-1
d_call: NA
cdr3_length: 14
j_call: TRBJ2-2

cdr3_aa: CASSPRSGSSGELFF
cdr3_nt: TGTGCCAGCTCACCACGGTCGGGGTCTTCGGGGGAGCTGTTTTTT
clone_size: NA
v_call: TRBV18
d_call: NA
cdr3_length: 15
j_call: TRBJ2-2

cdr3_aa: CSVPRGGGAGETQYF
cdr3_nt: TGCAGCGTTCCAAGGGGCGGGGGAGCGGGGGAGACCCAGTACTTC
clone_size: NA
v_call: TRBV29-1
d_call: TRBD2
cdr3_length: 15
j_call: TRBJ2-5

cdr3_aa: CASKFHRDKNNEQFF
cdr3_nt: TGTGCCAGCAAATTTCACCGGGACAAAAACAATGAGCAGTTCTTC
clone_size: NA
v_call: TRBV27
d_call: NA
cdr3_length: 15
j_call: TRBJ2-1

cdr3_aa: CSAGTGYEQYF
cdr3_nt: TGCAGTGCTGGGACAGGCTACGAGCAGTACTTC
clone_size: NA
v_call: TRBV20-1
d_call: TRBD1
cdr3_length: 11
j_call: TRBJ2-7

cdr3_aa: CASSLRGTNTEAFF
cdr3_nt: TGTGCCAGCAGCTTAAGGGGCACGAACACTGAAGCTTTCTTT
clone_size: NA
v_call: TRBV11-2
d_call: NA
cdr3_length: 14
j_call: TRBJ1-1

cdr3_aa: CASRRDREDTEAFF
cdr3_nt: TGTGCCAGCAGGAGGGACAGGGAAGACACTGAAGCTTTCTTT
clone_size: NA
v_call: TRBV9
d_call: TRBD1
cdr3_length: 14
j_call: TRBJ1-1

cdr3_aa: CASSQEWIADTQYF
cdr3_nt: TGTGCCAGCAGCCAAGAATGGATCGCAGATACGCAGTATTTT
clone_size: NA
v_call: TRBV3-1/TRBV3-2
d_call: NA
cdr3_length: 14
j_call: TRBJ2-3

cdr3_aa: CSVETDGSNEKLFF
cdr3_nt: TGCAGCGTTGAGACAGACGGATCTAATGAAAAACTGTTTTTT
clone_size: NA
v_call: TRBV29-1
d_call: NA
cdr3_length: 14
j_call: TRBJ1-4

cdr3_aa: CASSRIDTGAGHEQFF
cdr3_nt: TGTGCCAGCAGCCGAATCGACACTGGAGCGGGGCATGAGCAGTTCTTC
clone_size: once
v_call: TRBV5-4
d_call: TRBD2
cdr3_length: 16
j_call: TRBJ2-1

cdr3_aa: CASSLMDRNTEAFF
cdr3_nt: TGTGCCAGCTCACTCATGGACAGGAACACTGAAGCTTTCTTT
clone_size: NA
v_call: TRBV18
d_call: NA
cdr3_length: 14
j_call: TRBJ1-1

cdr3_aa: CASSGGTSDYNEQFF
cdr3_nt: TGTGCCAGCAGCGGGGGGACTAGCGATTACAATGAGCAGTTCTTC
clone_size: NA
v_call: TRBV9
d_call: TRBD2
cdr3_length: 15
j_call: TRBJ2-1

cdr3_aa: CASSVGRGQNTEAFF
cdr3_nt: TGTGCCAGCAGCGTGGGCAGGGGGCAGAACACTGAAGCTTTCTTT
clone_size: NA
v_call: TRBV9
d_call: TRBD1
cdr3_length: 15
j_call: TRBJ1-1

cdr3_aa: CASSPPGVLLYEQYF
cdr3_nt: TGTGCCAGCAGTCCGCCGGGAGTCCTCCTATACGAGCAGTACTTC
clone_size: NA
v_call: TRBV6-6
d_call: NA
cdr3_length: 15
j_call: TRBJ2-7

cdr3_aa: CASSLQGRSEQYF
cdr3_nt: TGTGCCAGCAGTTTACAGGGGCGGTCCGAGCAGTACTTC
clone_size: NA
v_call: TRBV12-3/TRBV12-4
d_call: NA
cdr3_length: 13
j_call: TRBJ2-7

cdr3_aa: CASSASTNTNEKLFF
cdr3_nt: TGTGCCAGCAGCGCAAGTACTAACACTAATGAAAAACTGTTTTTT
clone_size: NA
v_call: TRBV11-2
d_call: NA
cdr3_length: 15
j_call: TRBJ1-4

cdr3_aa: CAWSKSGTVGETQYF
cdr3_nt: TGTGCCTGGAGTAAATCCGGGACAGTTGGCGAGACCCAGTACTTC
clone_size: NA
v_call: TRBV30
d_call: TRBD1
cdr3_length: 15
j_call: TRBJ2-5

cdr3_aa: CSVVRLDGANVLTF
cdr3_nt: TGCAGCGTCGTTAGGCTGGATGGGGCCAACGTCCTGACTTTC
clone_size: NA
v_call: TRBV29-1
d_call: NA
cdr3_length: 14
j_call: TRBJ2-6

cdr3_aa: CASSPLGTGSYYEQYF
cdr3_nt: TGTGCCAGCTCACCACTGGGGACAGGATCCTACTACGAGCAGTACTTC
clone_size: NA
v_call: TRBV18
d_call: TRBD1
cdr3_length: 16
j_call: TRBJ2-7

cdr3_aa: CASRWGASYNEQFF
cdr3_nt: TGTGCCAGCAGATGGGGGGCCTCCTACAATGAGCAGTTCTTC
clone_size: NA
v_call: TRBV27
d_call: NA
cdr3_length: 14
j_call: TRBJ2-1

cdr3_aa: CARSPSGANVLTF
cdr3_nt: TGTGCCAGAAGCCCCTCTGGGGCCAACGTCCTGACTTTC
clone_size: NA
v_call: TRBV5-3
d_call: NA
cdr3_length: 13
j_call: TRBJ2-6

cdr3_aa: CASSTPRKNHHGYTF
cdr3_nt: TGTGCCAGCAGTACCCCCCGGAAAAACCACCATGGCTACACCTTC
clone_size: once
v_call: TRBV28
d_call: NA
cdr3_length: 15
j_call: TRBJ1-2

cdr3_aa: CATSRDSDAEQFF
cdr3_nt: TGTGCCACCAGCAGAGATTCCGATGCTGAGCAGTTCTTC
clone_size: NA
v_call: TRBV15
d_call: NA
cdr3_length: 13
j_call: TRBJ2-1

cdr3_aa: CASSPSGQGPRNQPQHF
cdr3_nt: TGTGCCAGCAGTCCCTCCGGACAGGGTCCTAGAAATCAGCCCCAGCATTTT
clone_size: NA
v_call: TRBV27
d_call: TRBD1
cdr3_length: 17
j_call: TRBJ1-5

cdr3_aa: CASSPTGGSQPQHF
cdr3_nt: TGTGCCAGCTCACCGACAGGGGGCAGTCAGCCCCAGCATTTT
clone_size: NA
v_call: TRBV18
d_call: TRBD1
cdr3_length: 14
j_call: TRBJ1-5

cdr3_aa: CASSPGRDRQPQHF
cdr3_nt: TGTGCCAGCAGCCCTGGGAGGGATCGGCAGCCCCAGCATTTT
clone_size: many
v_call: TRBV7-9
d_call: NA
cdr3_length: 14
j_call: TRBJ1-5

cdr3_aa: CASSDRASDGEKLFF
cdr3_nt: TGTGCCAGCAGTGACAGAGCTAGCGACGGTGAAAAACTGTTTTTT
clone_size: NA
v_call: TRBV2
d_call: NA
cdr3_length: 15
j_call: TRBJ1-4

cdr3_aa: CASSEGSGRADTQYF
cdr3_nt: TGTGCCAGCAGTGAAGGTAGCGGGAGGGCAGATACGCAGTATTTT
clone_size: NA
v_call: TRBV25-1
d_call: TRBD2
cdr3_length: 15
j_call: TRBJ2-3

cdr3_aa: CASSPTTGQGGTDTQYF
cdr3_nt: TGTGCCAGCAGCCCCACCACGGGACAGGGGGGCACAGATACGCAGTATTTT
clone_size: NA
v_call: TRBV7-8
d_call: TRBD1
cdr3_length: 17
j_call: TRBJ2-3

cdr3_aa: CASSQRVAGATAYNNEQFF
cdr3_nt: TGTGCCAGCAGCCAACGAGTTGCGGGGGCCACAGCGTACAACAATGAGCAGTTCTTC
clone_size: NA
v_call: TRBV7-6
d_call: NA
cdr3_length: 19
j_call: TRBJ2-1

cdr3_aa: CASSEVNSPLHF
cdr3_nt: TGTGCCAGCAGTGAAGTTAATTCACCCCTCCACTTT
clone_size: NA
v_call: TRBV6-1
d_call: NA
cdr3_length: 12
j_call: TRBJ1-6

cdr3_aa: CASSSDRGLRSF
cdr3_nt: TGTGCCAGCAGTTCCGACAGGGGGCTAAGATCCTTC
clone_size: NA
v_call: TRBV6-5
d_call: TRBD1
cdr3_length: 12
j_call: TRBJ1-2

cdr3_aa: CAREQGPGDYGYTF
cdr3_nt: TGTGCCAGAGAACAGGGGCCGGGGGACTATGGCTACACCTTC
clone_size: NA
v_call: TRBV2
d_call: TRBD1
cdr3_length: 14
j_call: TRBJ1-2

cdr3_aa: CASSPPRGQVYNEQFF
cdr3_nt: TGTGCCAGCTCACCGCCGCGGGGACAGGTTTACAATGAGCAGTTCTTC
clone_size: NA
v_call: TRBV18
d_call: TRBD1
cdr3_length: 16
j_call: TRBJ2-1

cdr3_aa: CASGGRTGELFF
cdr3_nt: TGTGCTAGTGGCGGTCGAACCGGGGAGCTGTTTTTT
clone_size: NA
v_call: TRBV12-5
d_call: NA
cdr3_length: 12
j_call: TRBJ2-2

cdr3_aa: CASSQVDRMGYSPLHF
cdr3_nt: TGTGCCAGCAGCCAAGTGGACCGTATGGGGTATTCACCCCTCCACTTT
clone_size: NA
v_call: TRBV3-1/TRBV3-2
d_call: NA
cdr3_length: 16
j_call: TRBJ1-6

cdr3_aa: CASSFRLAGGRETQYF
cdr3_nt: TGTGCCAGCAGCTTTAGACTAGCGGGGGGGCGAGAGACCCAGTACTTC
clone_size: NA
v_call: TRBV7-9
d_call: TRBD2
cdr3_length: 16
j_call: TRBJ2-5

cdr3_aa: CASSPWGTGAQETQYF
cdr3_nt: TGTGCCAGCAGCCCCTGGGGGACAGGGGCCCAAGAGACCCAGTACTTC
clone_size: once
v_call: TRBV14
d_call: TRBD1
cdr3_length: 16
j_call: TRBJ2-5

cdr3_aa: CASSRQSPGLVADTQYF
cdr3_nt: TGTGCCAGCAGCAGACAGAGTCCGGGACTAGTTGCAGATACGCAGTATTTT
clone_size: NA
v_call: TRBV6-2/TRBV6-3
d_call: TRBD2
cdr3_length: 17
j_call: TRBJ2-3

cdr3_aa: CSGVTSGRAEQYF
cdr3_nt: TGCAGCGGGGTGACTAGCGGGAGGGCCGAGCAGTACTTC
clone_size: NA
v_call: TRBV29-1
d_call: TRBD2
cdr3_length: 13
j_call: TRBJ2-7

cdr3_aa: CASSQARTSGYNEQFF
cdr3_nt: TGCGCCAGCAGCCAAGCAAGGACTAGCGGCTACAATGAGCAGTTCTTC
clone_size: NA
v_call: TRBV4-1
d_call: TRBD2
cdr3_length: 16
j_call: TRBJ2-1

cdr3_aa: CASRGVGGSEQYF
cdr3_nt: TGTGCCAGCAGGGGGGTTGGGGGGAGCGAGCAGTACTTC
clone_size: NA
v_call: TRBV6-5
d_call: NA
cdr3_length: 13
j_call: TRBJ2-7

cdr3_aa: CASSPVAGYSYEQYF
cdr3_nt: TGTGCCAGCAGTCCAGTAGCGGGGTACTCCTACGAGCAGTACTTC
clone_size: NA
v_call: TRBV27
d_call: TRBD2
cdr3_length: 15
j_call: TRBJ2-7

cdr3_aa: CASSFAEAFPNQPQHF
cdr3_nt: TGTGCCAGCAGCTTTGCGGAGGCTTTTCCGAATCAGCCCCAGCATTTT
clone_size: NA
v_call: TRBV7-8
d_call: NA
cdr3_length: 16
j_call: TRBJ1-5

cdr3_aa: CASSFNEGQPQHF
cdr3_nt: TGCGCCAGCAGCTTTAATGAGGGCCAGCCCCAGCATTTT
clone_size: NA
v_call: TRBV5-1
d_call: NA
cdr3_length: 13
j_call: TRBJ1-5